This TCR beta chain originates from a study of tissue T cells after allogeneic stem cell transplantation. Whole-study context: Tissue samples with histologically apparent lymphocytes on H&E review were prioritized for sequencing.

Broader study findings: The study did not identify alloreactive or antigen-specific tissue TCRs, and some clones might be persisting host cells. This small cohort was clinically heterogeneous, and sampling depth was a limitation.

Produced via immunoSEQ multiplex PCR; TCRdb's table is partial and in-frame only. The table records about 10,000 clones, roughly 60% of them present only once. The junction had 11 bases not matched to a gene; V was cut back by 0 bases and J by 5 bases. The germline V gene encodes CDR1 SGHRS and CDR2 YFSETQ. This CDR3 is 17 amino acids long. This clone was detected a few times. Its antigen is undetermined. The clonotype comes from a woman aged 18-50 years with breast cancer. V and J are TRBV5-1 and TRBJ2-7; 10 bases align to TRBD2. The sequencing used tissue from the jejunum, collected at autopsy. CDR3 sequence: CASSLGPGEAGGNEQYF. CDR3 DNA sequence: TGCGCCAGCAGCTTGGGCCCCGGGGAAGCGGGAGGGAACGAGCAGTACTTC.